A few counts support the clone carrying this T cell receptor beta chain. Germline V gene lookup returns CDR1 SGHTS and CDR2 YDEGEE. Trimming pared 6 bases from V and 7 bases from J, leaving 20 bases between. The CDR3 is 15 amino acids. This sample is drawn from a study of blood T cell repertoires in COVID-19. Across the whole study: PBMCs, B-cell-depleted T cells, or T cells provided the cDNA or gDNA that made up the material.

TCRdb keeps only in-frame clones here, not all; method: immunoSEQ multiplex PCR. The sample has about 200,000 clones, around nine tenths seen once. The chain links TRBV5-8 to TRBJ1-5, with D maybe TRBD1 (6 bases). The clonotype comes from a woman in her twenties or thirties with acute COVID-19. Sequencing input: PBMCs or T cells enriched from blood (not recorded which). CDR3 DNA: TGTGCCAGCACCCAACGGGGGGGGCCGGCCCAGCCCCAGCATTTT. Encoded protein: CASTQRGGPAQPQHF. The whole variable domain, remainder taken from reference TRBV5-8 and TRBJ1-5, is EAGVTQSPTHLIKTRGQQATLRCSPISGHTSVYWYQQALGLGLQFLLWYDEGEERNRGNFPPRFSGRQFPNYSSELNVNALELEDSALYLCASTQRGGPAQPQHFGDGTRLSIL.